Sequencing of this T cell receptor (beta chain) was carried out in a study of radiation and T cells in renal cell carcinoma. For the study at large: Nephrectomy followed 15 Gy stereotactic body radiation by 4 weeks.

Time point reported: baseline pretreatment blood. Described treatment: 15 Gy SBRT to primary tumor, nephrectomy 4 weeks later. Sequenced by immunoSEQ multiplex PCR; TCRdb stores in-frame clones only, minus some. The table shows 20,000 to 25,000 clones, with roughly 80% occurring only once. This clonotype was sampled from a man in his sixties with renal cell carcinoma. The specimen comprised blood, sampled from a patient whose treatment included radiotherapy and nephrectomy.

In nucleotides, the CDR3 is TGTGCCAGCAGCGGGAGGGGGCTCTTCTATGGCTACACCTTC. This codes for CASSGRGLFYGYTF. The chain uses TRBV21-1 and TRBJ1-2. TRBV21-1 is annotated as a pseudogene. The length of the CDR3 is 14 residues.